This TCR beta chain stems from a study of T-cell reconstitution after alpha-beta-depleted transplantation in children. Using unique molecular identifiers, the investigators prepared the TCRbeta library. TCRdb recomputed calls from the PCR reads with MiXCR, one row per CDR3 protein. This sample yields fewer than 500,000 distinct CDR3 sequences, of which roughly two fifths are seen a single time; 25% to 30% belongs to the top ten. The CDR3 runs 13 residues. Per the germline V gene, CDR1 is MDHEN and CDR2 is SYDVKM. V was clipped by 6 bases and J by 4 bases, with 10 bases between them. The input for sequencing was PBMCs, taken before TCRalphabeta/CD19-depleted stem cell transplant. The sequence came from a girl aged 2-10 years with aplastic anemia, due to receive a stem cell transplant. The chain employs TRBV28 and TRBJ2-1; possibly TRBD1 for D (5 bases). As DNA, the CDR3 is TGTGCCAGCAGATTTACAGGTTACAATGAGCAGTTCTTC. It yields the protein CASRFTGYNEQFF. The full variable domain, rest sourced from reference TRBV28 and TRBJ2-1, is DVKVTQSSRYLVKRTGEKVFLECVQDMDHENMFWYRQDPGLGLRLIYFSYDVKMKEKGDIPEGYSVSREKKERFSLILESASTNQTSMYLCASRFTGYNEQFFGPGTRLTVL.